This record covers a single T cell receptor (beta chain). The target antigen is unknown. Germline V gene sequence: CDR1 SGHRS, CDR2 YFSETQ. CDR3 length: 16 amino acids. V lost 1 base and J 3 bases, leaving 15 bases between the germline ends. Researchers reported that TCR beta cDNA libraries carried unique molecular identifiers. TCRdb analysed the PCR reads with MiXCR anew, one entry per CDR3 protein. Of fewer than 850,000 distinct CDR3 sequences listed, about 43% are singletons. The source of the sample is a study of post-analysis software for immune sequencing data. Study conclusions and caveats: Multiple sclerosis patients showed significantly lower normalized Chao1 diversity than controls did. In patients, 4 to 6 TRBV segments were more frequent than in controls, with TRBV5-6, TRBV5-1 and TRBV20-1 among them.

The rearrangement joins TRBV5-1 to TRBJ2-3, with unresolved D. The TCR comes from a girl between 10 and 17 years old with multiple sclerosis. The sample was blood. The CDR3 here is CASSLQLMRWTDTQYF. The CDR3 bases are TGCGCCAGCAGCTTGCAGCTCATGCGATGGACAGATACGCAGTATTTT.